Presented here are 8 T cell receptor beta chains from one specimen sequenced in a study of blood T cells in healthy people across ages. A second PCR of 7 to 11 cycles used a sample-barcoded 5' primer and a J-beta primer mix. A single record per CDR3 protein comes from TCRdb applying MiXCR to the 5' RACE reads. The data show 980,000 or so distinct CDR3 sequences, with roughly 52% seen just once and under 15% held by the top ten. Input material: blood. Source of these receptors: a man aged 30 to 39 in good health.

The chain uses TRBV7-3 and TRBJ1-5, with no clear D. The CDR3 is 18 amino acids. Germline CDR1 reads SGHTA; CDR2 reads FQGTGA. V gave up 5 bases and J gave up 2 bases, with 22 bases separating them. The CDR3 reads CASSRHVLAEAGNQPQHF. CDR3 nucleotides: TGTGCCAGCAGCCGACACGTACTTGCGGAGGCTGGCAATCAGCCCCAGCATTTT.

This clonotype was detected a few times. The chain combines TRBV4-2 with TRBJ2-3; the match to TRBD2 covers 9 bases. Per germline, CDR1 LGHNA and CDR2 YNFKEQ. The CDR3 runs 17 residues. V lost 0 bases, J lost 4 bases, and 8 bases stayed unmatched. The CDR3 region is CASSQELAGVKADTQYF. DNA for the CDR3: TGTGCCAGCAGCCAAGAATTAGCGGGGGTTAAGGCAGATACGCAGTATTTT.

As regards this clonotype: The germline gene is not matched at one end of the junction; a read error may be the cause. This chain links TRBV12-3 or TRBV12-4 with TRBJ1-2; 9 bases are a match to TRBD1. The CDR3 is made up of 14 amino acids. Here the CDR3 DNA reads TGTGCCAGCAACCGACAGGGGGTTTCCTATGGCTGCACCTTC. This codes for CASNRQGVSYGCTF.

About this clonotype: This sequence may be a read error, since a much larger clone differs from it by one base. The chain employs TRBV29-1 and TRBJ2-5; the D is unclear. The J call may not be correct, given that the DNA end is closer to TRBJ2-1. This CDR3 is built from 10 residues. Germline CDR1 and CDR2: SQVTM and ANQGSEA. The CDR3: CSVGQETQFF. The CDR3 nucleotides read TGCAGCGTTGGCCAAGAGACCCAGTTCTTC.

This clonotype has only a few counts. This chain links TRBV15 with TRBJ2-1; 8 nucleotides agree with TRBD2. The CDR3 is made up of 15 amino acids. Germline CDR1 LNHNV, CDR2 YYDKDF (reference sequence). V was clipped by 8 bases and J by 1 base; unmatched bases: 7. CDR3 DNA: TGTGCCACCCGTGAAGCGGGGGCATCCTACAATGAGCAGTTCTTC. Amino acids: CATREAGASYNEQFF.

V gene TRBV6-1 combines with J gene TRBJ1-6; tentative D call: TRBD1 (6 bases). V dropped 7 bases and J dropped 6 bases, with 19 bases sitting between them. Germline CDR1 is MNHNS and CDR2 is SASEGT. CDR3 size: 16 residues. The CDR3 sequence is CASKERGQNTNSPLHF. For the CDR3, the DNA is TGTGCCAGCAAGGAGCGCGGACAGAACACTAATTCACCCCTCCACTTT.

This clonotype was seen a handful of times. The gene calls are TRBV5-1 and TRBJ1-6; TRBD1 might be the D (5 bases). Germline values: CDR1 SGHRS, CDR2 YFSETQ. There are 16 residues in the CDR3. Trimming took off 2 bases at V and 10 bases at J, with 19 bases between the two ends. The CDR3: CASSFGHGREGSPLHF. CDR3 nucleotides: TGCGCCAGCAGCTTTGGCCACGGCAGGGAAGGCTCACCCCTCCACTTT.

V and J are TRBV4-3 and TRBJ2-3, with 8 bases identical to TRBD2. The germline gives CDR1 LGHNA, CDR2 YSLEER. The V and J ends lost 0 bases and 4 bases, in that order; junction bases with no gene match: 3. The CDR3 runs 15 residues. The CDR3 is CASSQDREGSDTQYF. For the CDR3, the DNA is TGCGCCAGCAGCCAAGATCGGGAGGGTTCAGATACGCAGTATTTT.